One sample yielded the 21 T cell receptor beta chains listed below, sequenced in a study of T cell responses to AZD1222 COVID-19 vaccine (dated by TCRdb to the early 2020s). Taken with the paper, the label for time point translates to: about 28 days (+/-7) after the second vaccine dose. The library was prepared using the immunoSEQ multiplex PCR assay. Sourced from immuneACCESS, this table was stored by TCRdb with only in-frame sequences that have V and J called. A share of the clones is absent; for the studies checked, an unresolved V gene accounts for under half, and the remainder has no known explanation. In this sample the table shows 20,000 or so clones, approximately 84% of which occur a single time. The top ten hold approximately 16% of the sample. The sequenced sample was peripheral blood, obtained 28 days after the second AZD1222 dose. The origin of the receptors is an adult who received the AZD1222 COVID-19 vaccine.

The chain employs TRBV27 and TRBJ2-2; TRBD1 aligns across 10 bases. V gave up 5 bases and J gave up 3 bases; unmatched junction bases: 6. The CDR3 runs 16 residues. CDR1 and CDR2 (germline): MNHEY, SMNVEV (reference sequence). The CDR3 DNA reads TGTGCCAGCAGTCCTCGACAGGGGGCGTACACCGGGGAGCTGTTTTTT. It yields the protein CASSPRQGAYTGELFF.

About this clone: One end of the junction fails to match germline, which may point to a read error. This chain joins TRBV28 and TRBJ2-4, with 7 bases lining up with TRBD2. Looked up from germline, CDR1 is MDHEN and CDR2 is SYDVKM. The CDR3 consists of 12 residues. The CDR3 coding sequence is TGTGCCAGCAGTCTCGGACCTTATGGGGGGGACTTC. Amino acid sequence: CASSLGPYGGDF.

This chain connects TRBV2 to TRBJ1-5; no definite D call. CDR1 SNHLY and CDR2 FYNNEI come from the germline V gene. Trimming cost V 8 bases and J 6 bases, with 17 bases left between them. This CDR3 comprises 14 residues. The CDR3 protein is CASRGTGTGQPQHF. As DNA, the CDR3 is TGTGCCAGCCGGGGAACTGGAACGGGTCAGCCCCAGCATTTT. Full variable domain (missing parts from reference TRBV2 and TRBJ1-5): EPEVTQTPSHQVTQMGQEVILRCVPISNHLYFYWYRQILGQKVEFLVSFYNNEISEKSEIFDDQFSVERPDGSNFTLKIRSTKLEDSAMYFCASRGTGTGQPQHFGDGTRLSIL.

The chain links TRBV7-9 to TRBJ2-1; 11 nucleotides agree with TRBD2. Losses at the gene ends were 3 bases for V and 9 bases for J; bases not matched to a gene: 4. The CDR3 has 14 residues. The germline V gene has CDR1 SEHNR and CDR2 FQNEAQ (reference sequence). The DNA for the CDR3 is TGTGCCAGCAGCTTGGGGACTAGCGGCTTTGAGCAGTTCTTC. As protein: CASSLGTSGFEQFF. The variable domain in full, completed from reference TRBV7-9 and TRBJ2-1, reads DTGVSQNPRHKITKRGQNVTFRCDPISEHNRLYWYRQTLGQGPEFLTYFQNEAQLEKSRLLSDRFSAERPKGSFSTLEIQRTEQGDSAMYLCASSLGTSGFEQFFGPGTRLTVL.

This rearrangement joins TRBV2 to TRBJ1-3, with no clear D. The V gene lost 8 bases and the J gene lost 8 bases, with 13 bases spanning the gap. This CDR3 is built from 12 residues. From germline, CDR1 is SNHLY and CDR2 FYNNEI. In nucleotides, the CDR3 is TGTGCCAGCCTGGGGTTAGCGGACACCATATATTTT. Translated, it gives CASLGLADTIYF.

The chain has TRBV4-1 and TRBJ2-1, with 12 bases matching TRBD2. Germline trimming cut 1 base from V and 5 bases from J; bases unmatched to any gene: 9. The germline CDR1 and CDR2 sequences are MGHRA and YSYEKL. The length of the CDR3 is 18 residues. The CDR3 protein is CASSQGLAGGLNHNEQFF. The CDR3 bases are TGCGCCAGCAGCCAAGGGCTAGCGGGAGGGCTGAACCACAATGAGCAGTTCTTC.

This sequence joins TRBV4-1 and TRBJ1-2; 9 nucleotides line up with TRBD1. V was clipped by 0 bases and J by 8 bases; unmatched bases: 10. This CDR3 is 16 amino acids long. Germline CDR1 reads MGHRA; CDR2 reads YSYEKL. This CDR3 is CASSQDRNRGRRGYTF. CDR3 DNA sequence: TGCGCCAGCAGCCAAGACAGGAACAGGGGGCGCCGAGGCTACACCTTC.

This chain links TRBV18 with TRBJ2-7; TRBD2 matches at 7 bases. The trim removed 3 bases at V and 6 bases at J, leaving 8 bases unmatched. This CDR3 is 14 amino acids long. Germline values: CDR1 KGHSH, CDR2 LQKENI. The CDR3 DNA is TGTGCCAGCTCACCGGGCGGGAGTGGCTCCGAGCAGTACTTC. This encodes CASSPGGSGSEQYF.

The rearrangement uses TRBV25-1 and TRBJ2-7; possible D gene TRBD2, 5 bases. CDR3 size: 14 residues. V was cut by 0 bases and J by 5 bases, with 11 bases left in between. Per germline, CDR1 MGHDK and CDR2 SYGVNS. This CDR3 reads CASSEYRGWHEQYF. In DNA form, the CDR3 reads TGTGCCAGCAGTGAATATAGAGGGTGGCACGAGCAGTACTTC.

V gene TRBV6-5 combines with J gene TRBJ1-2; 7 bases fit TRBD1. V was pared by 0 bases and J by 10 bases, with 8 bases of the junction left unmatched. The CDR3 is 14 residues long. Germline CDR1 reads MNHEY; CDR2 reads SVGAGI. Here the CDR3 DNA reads TGTGCCAGCAGTTACTCAGACGTAGGGGGCGCCTACACCTTC. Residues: CASSYSDVGGAYTF.

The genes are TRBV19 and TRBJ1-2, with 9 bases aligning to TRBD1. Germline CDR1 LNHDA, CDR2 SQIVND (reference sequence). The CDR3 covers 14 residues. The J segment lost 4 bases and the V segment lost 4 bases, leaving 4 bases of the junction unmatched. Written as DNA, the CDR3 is TGTGCCAGTAGTACAAGGGACAGGGTCTATGGCTACACCTTC. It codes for CASSTRDRVYGYTF.

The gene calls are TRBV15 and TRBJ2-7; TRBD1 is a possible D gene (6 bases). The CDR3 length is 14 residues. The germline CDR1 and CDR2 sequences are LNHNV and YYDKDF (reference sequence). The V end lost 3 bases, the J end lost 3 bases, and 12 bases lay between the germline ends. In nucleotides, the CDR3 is TGTGCCACCAGCAGGGGACATAGAGGCTACGAGCAGTACTTC. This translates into CATSRGHRGYEQYF.

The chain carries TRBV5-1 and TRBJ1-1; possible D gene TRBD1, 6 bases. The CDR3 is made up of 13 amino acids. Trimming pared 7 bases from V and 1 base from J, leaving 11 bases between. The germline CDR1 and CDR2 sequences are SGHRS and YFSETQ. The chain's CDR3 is CASAHRENTEAFF. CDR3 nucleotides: TGCGCCAGCGCTCACAGGGAGAACACTGAAGCTTTCTTT.

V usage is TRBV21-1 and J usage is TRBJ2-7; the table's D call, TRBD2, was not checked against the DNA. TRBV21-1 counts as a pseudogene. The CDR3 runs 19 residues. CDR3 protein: CASSKLGITGGFPGYEQYF. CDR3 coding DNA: TGTGCCAGCAGCAAATTGGGCATAACGGGAGGTTTTCCGGGCTACGAGCAGTACTTC.

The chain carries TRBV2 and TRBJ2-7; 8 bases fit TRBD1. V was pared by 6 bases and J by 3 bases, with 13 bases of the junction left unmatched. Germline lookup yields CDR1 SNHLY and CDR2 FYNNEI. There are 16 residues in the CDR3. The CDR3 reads CASSRPGQGRFYEQYF. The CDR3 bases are TGTGCCAGCAGCCGACCCGGACAGGGTAGGTTCTACGAGCAGTACTTC.

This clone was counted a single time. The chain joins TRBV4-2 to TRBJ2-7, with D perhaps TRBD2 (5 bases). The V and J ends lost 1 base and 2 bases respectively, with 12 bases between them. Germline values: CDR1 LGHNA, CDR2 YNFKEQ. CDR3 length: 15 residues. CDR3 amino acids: CASSQGEGRTYEQYF. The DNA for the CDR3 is TGTGCCAGCAGCCAAGGAGAGGGCCGCACCTACGAGCAGTACTTC.

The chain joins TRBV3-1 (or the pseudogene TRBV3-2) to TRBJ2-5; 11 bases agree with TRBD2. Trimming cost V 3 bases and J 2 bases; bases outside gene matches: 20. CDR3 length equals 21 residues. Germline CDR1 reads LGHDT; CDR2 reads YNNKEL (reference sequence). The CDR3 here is CASSQAQTSGKTVSQQETQYF. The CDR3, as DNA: TGTGCCAGCAGCCAGGCTCAGACTAGCGGGAAAACCGTGAGCCAGCAAGAGACCCAGTACTTC.

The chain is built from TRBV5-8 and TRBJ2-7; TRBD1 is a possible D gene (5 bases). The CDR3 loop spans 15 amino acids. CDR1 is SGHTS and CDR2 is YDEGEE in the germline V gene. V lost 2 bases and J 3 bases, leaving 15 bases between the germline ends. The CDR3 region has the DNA TGTGCCAGCAGCTTCGAGGTTCAGGGATTCTACGAGCAGTACTTC. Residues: CASSFEVQGFYEQYF. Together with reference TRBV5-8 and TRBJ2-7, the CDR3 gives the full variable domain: EAGVTQSPTHLIKTRGQQATLRCSPISGHTSVYWYQQALGLGLQFLLWYDEGEERNRGNFPPRFSGRQFPNYSSELNVNALELEDSALYLCASSFEVQGFYEQYFGPGTRLTVT.

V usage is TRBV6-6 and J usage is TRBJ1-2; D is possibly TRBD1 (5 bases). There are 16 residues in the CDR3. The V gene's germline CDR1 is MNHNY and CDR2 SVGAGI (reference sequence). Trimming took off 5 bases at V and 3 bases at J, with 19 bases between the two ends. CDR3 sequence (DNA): TGTGCCAGCAGTCTAGAGAGGCGGGGGAAGGACTATGGCTACACCTTC. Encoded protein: CASSLERRGKDYGYTF.

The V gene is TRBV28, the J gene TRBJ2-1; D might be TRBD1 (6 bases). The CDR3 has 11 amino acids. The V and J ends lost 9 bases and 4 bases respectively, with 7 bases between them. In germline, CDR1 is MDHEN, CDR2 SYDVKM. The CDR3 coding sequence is TGTGCCAGTCAGGGGTACAATGAGCAGTTCTTC. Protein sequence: CASQGYNEQFF.

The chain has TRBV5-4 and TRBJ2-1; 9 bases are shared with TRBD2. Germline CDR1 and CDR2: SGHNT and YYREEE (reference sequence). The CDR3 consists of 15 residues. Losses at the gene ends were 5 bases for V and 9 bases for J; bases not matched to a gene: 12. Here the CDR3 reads CASRSGTSTVGEQFF. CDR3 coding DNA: TGTGCCAGCAGATCCGGGACTAGCACGGTTGGTGAGCAGTTCTTC.